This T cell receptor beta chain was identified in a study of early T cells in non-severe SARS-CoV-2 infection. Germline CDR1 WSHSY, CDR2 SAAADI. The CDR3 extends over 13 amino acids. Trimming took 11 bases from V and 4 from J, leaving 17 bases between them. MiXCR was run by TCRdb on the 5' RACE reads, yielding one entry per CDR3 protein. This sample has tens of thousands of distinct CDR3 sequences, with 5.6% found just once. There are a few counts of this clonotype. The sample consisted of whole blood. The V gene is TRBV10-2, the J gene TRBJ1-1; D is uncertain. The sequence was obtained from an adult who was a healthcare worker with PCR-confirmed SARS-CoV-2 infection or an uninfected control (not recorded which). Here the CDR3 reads CAGIDPSGTEAFF. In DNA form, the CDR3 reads TGCGCCGGTATCGACCCCTCGGGCACTGAAGCTTTCTTT.